A selection of T cell receptor beta chains follows, all from one sample in a study of T cell responses to AZD1222 COVID-19 vaccine. Some clones are missing from TCRdb's copy, which holds only in-frame ones; the method was immunoSEQ multiplex PCR. The sample consists of roughly 150,000 clones, 92% of them appearing once. The sample in question was peripheral blood, obtained on day 0 of AZD1222 vaccination. These receptors were taken from an adult in good health. CDR3s include the opening cysteine and the closing phenylalanine or tryptophan. The D gene is left open where the match is weak. Expanded clones are given a class, and other clones once, few, many or no size at all.

D	V	length	J	size	CDR3	DNA
-	TRBV7-2	16	TRBJ2-7	few	CASGIGRGIGERAASF	TGTGCCAGCGGCATTGGCCGGGGGATTGGCGAACGAGCGGCGTCCTTC
-	TRBV25-1	16	TRBJ2-7	-	CASSERPGIRHYEQYF	TGTGCCAGCAGTGAGCGACCAGGTATTCGCCACTACGAGCAGTACTTC
TRBD1	TRBV5-1	14	TRBJ1-2	-	CASSLPDRGYGYTF	TGCGCCAGCAGCTTACCCGACAGGGGTTATGGCTACACCTTC
TRBD2	TRBV2	17	TRBJ2-3	-	CASSEALSGGGKDTQYF	TGTGCCAGCAGTGAAGCGCTTTCGGGAGGAGGGAAAGATACGCAGTATTTT
-	TRBV30	13	TRBJ1-3	-	CAWDSGSGNTIYF	TGTGCCTGGGACTCTGGCTCTGGAAACACCATATATTTT
-	TRBV24-1	16	TRBJ1-2	-	CATSDSTAKGPYGYTF	TGTGCCACCAGTGATTCGACAGCTAAAGGTCCCTATGGCTACACCTTC
TRBD1	TRBV4-2	18	TRBJ1-1	-	CASSRNMADGQGVTEAFF	TGTGCCAGCAGCCGAAATATGGCCGATGGACAGGGTGTGACTGAAGCTTTCTTT
-	TRBV3-1/TRBV3-2	16	TRBJ2-2	once	CASSPVQGRRDRELFF	TGTGCCAGCAGCCCAGTCCAGGGGCGCAGGGACCGGGAGCTGTTTTTT
-	TRBV6-5	14	TRBJ1-2	-	CASSYSMDNYGYTF	TGTGCCAGCAGTTACTCGATGGATAACTATGGCTACACCTTC
TRBD1	TRBV3-1/TRBV3-2	18	TRBJ1-1	-	CASSQDLIGTGGNTEAFF	TGTGCCAGCAGCCAAGACCTCATTGGGACAGGCGGGAACACTGAAGCTTTCTTT
TRBD2	TRBV7-9	19	TRBJ2-4	-	CASSFITSGNPLTKNIQYF	TGTGCCAGCAGCTTTATCACTAGCGGGAACCCGTTAACCAAAAACATTCAGTACTTC
-	TRBV12-2	19	TRBJ2-5	-	CASRLGGRGLKWFLETQYF	TGTGCAAGTCGCTTAGGGGGCAGGGGCCTGAAATGGTTTCTAGAGACCCAGTACTTC
-	TRBV6-5	15	TRBJ2-5	-	CASSYLMRPEETQYF	TGTGCCAGCAGTTATTTAATGAGACCCGAGGAGACCCAGTACTTC
-	TRBV2	17	TRBJ1-4	-	CASSRNPPGRPEEKLFF	TGTGCCAGCAGCCGCAACCCCCCGGGACGGCCCGAGGAAAAACTGTTTTTT
-	TRBV6-5	14	TRBJ1-2	-	CASRDTTANYGYTF	TGTGCCAGCAGGGACACTACAGCTAACTATGGCTACACCTTC
TRBD1	TRBV18	16	TRBJ1-1	-	CASSPRQGGMNTEAFF	TGTGCCAGCTCCCCCCGACAGGGAGGGATGAACACTGAAGCTTTCTTT